The entry below gives a single T cell receptor beta chain sequence along with its context. Sample-barcoded 5' priming and a J-beta primer mix drove a second PCR of about 6 to 12 cycles. Using its own MiXCR run on the 5' RACE reads, TCRdb lists one record per CDR3 protein. This sample carries just over 800,000 distinct CDR3 sequences, 60% to 80% of them seen once, and the ten largest clones take around a quarter. This sample was included in a study of blood T cells in healthy people across ages. The CDR3 length is 15 residues. This receptor was obtained from a man aged 25-45 years in good health. Sequencing was performed on blood. The genes are TRBV21-1 and TRBJ1-4; the D call of TRBD1 is as the table states it, not checked on the DNA. TRBV21-1 corresponds to a pseudogene. CDR3 nucleotide sequence: TGTGCCAGCATTACGACAGGAGACTGGAGTGAAAAACTGTTTTTT. This gives the protein CASITTGDWSEKLFF.